Each of the 15 T cell receptor beta chains below was sequenced from the same sample in a study of T cell repertoires in cytomegalovirus infection (dated by TCRdb to the late 2010s). These TCRs are of unknown antigen specificity. Sequenced using an Illumina HiSeq 1500. TCRdb handled the public reads itself, with Q25 trimming in fastp and clone calling in MiXCR, and kept productive beta chains. Records with the same CDR3 protein are collapsed into one entry carrying the most frequent genes and DNA. For this sample the table gives about a million distinct CDR3 sequences, of which approximately 30% were detected only once. The ten largest clones take up roughly 13% of the sample. The treatment or condition label here, explained by the study, means: in vitro stimulation with specific CMV peptide epitopes to enrich CMV-specific T cells. Source: cultured CD8+ T cells from PBMCs, taken from culture after CMV antigen stimulation. The receptors stem from a human donor in good health (CMV status not recorded). Some clones in this sample may be carry-over from other donors' samples.

As to this clonotype: With a much larger clone just one base away, this may be a read error. The V and J genes are TRBV7-9 and TRBJ1-1; D remains ambiguous. This CDR3 contains 11 residues. The V and J ends lost 8 bases and 1 base respectively, with 5 bases between them. CDR1 is SEHNR and CDR2 is FQNEAQ in the germline V gene (reference sequence). The CDR3 DNA follows: TGTGCCAGCGGTGAGAACACTGAAGCTTTCTTT. Translation gives CASGENTEAFF.

CDR3 in amino acids: CASSFPKEYGTEAFF. DNA of the CDR3: TGTGCCAGCAGTTTTCCGAAAGAGTACGGGACTGAAGCTTTCTTT. The V and J genes are TRBV12-3 or TRBV12-4 and TRBJ1-1, with D uncertain. The CDR3 is 15 residues long. The V and J ends lost 3 bases and 5 bases respectively, with 16 bases between them.

This clonotype has more than one count but fewer than ten. This chain joins TRBV6-2 or TRBV6-3 and TRBJ1-1; D unresolved. V was shortened by 6 bases and J by 6 bases, with 11 bases between the two germline ends. CDR1 and CDR2 from the germline V gene are MNHEY and SVGEGT. This CDR3 comprises 12 residues. In DNA, the CDR3 is TGTGCCAGCAGCGCAGGAATCCCTGAAGCTTTCTTT. It encodes CASSAGIPEAFF.

In its sample, this clonotype was seen once. The genes are TRBV13 and TRBJ1-2; no clear D gene. The germline V and J ends were trimmed by 1 base and 7 bases, with 13 bases remaining between them. CDR1 is PRHDT and CDR2 is FYEKMQ in the germline V gene (reference sequence). The CDR3 covers 14 residues. CDR3 bases: TGTGCCAGCAGCTTAGAGGACCAACCGGCTGGCTACACCTTC. This sequence encodes CASSLEDQPAGYTF.

Only a few counts were recorded for this clonotype. This chain uses TRBV27 with TRBJ1-2; TRBD1 matches at 10 bases. Trimming removed 4 bases from V and 8 bases from J; junction bases left unmatched: 4. The CDR3 loop spans 13 amino acids. Germline CDR1 is MNHEY and CDR2 is SMNVEV (reference sequence). The DNA of the CDR3 is TGTGCCAGCAGTTCTGGACAGGGGGAGGGCTACACCTTC. Protein product: CASSSGQGEGYTF.

This clonotype was detected many times. The gene calls are TRBV4-3 and TRBJ2-1, with 9 positions matching TRBD2. CDR1 LGHNA and CDR2 YSLEER come from the germline V gene. With 2 bases clipped from V and 4 bases from J, the junction kept 3 bases outside the gene matches. The CDR3 totals 15 residues. CDR3 sequence (DNA): TGCGCCAGCAGCCAAAGTAGCGGGGGTTACAATGAGCAGTTCTTC. Translated: CASSQSSGGYNEQFF.

The chain joins TRBV6-6 to TRBJ2-7, with D uncertain. The V end lost 4 bases, the J end lost 0 bases, and 13 bases lay between the germline ends. The CDR3 length is 15 residues. Germline V gene lookup returns CDR1 MNHNY and CDR2 SVGAGI (reference sequence). Written as DNA, the CDR3 is TGTGCCAGCAGTTTAGGTATCGCACTCTCCTACGAGCAGTACTTC. Translating it yields CASSLGIALSYEQYF.

This chain joins TRBV20-1 and TRBJ2-7, with D possibly matching TRBD1 (5 bases). Germline V gene lookup returns CDR1 DFQATT and CDR2 SNEGSKA (reference sequence). Trimming removed 1 base from V and 3 bases from J, with 10 bases in between. CDR3 length equals 13 residues. The chain's CDR3 is CSARVDSIYEQYF. For the CDR3, the DNA is TGCAGTGCTAGAGTAGACAGCATCTACGAGCAGTACTTC.

This chain links TRBV6-5 with TRBJ2-7; the match to TRBD2 covers 7 bases. CDR3 size: 14 residues. Germline CDR1 is MNHEY and CDR2 is SVGAGI. V shed 4 bases, J shed 3 bases, and the junction held 6 bases outside the gene matches. This chain's CDR3 is CASSSAGVGYEQYV. CDR3 nucleotides: TGTGCCAGCAGTTCCGCGGGGGTCGGCTACGAGCAGTACGTC.

This chain links TRBV7-9 with TRBJ2-5, with a weak D call TRBD1 (5 bases). V lost 5 bases and J lost 4, with 14 bases in between. The V gene's germline CDR1 is SEHNR and CDR2 FQNEAQ (reference sequence). The CDR3 sequence is 14 residues long. The CDR3 region is CASSPEQERETQYF. Written as DNA, the CDR3 is TGTGCCAGCAGCCCGGAACAGGAGCGAGAGACCCAGTACTTC.

The chain uses TRBV11-3 and TRBJ2-7; 14 nucleotides line up with TRBD2. The CDR3 has 17 residues. V lost 5 bases to trimming and J lost 0 bases; unmatched junction nucleotides: 6. Germline loops: CDR1 SGHNT, CDR2 YENEEA. This CDR3 reads CASSPGLAGVNSYEQYF. For the CDR3, the DNA is TGTGCCAGCAGCCCGGGACTAGCGGGGGTGAACTCCTACGAGCAGTACTTC.

The gene calls are TRBV12-3 or TRBV12-4 and TRBJ1-1; no clear D. The CDR3 runs 17 residues. Trimming removed 3 bases from V and 5 bases from J, with 22 bases in between. CDR3 region: CASSLIPRGPERTEAFF. Here the CDR3 DNA reads TGTGCCAGCAGTTTGATCCCTCGAGGCCCCGAGAGGACTGAAGCTTTCTTT.

The chain employs TRBV18 and TRBJ1-2, with 7 bases lining up with TRBD1. The CDR3 has 16 amino acids. CDR1 is KGHSH and CDR2 is LQKENI in the germline V gene. With V trimmed by 5 bases and J by 3 bases, 12 bases remained unmatched. This chain's CDR3 is CASSSSQGIEDYGYTF. In nucleotides, the CDR3 is TGTGCCAGCTCATCCTCACAGGGGATCGAGGACTATGGCTACACCTTC.

This clonotype was counted a single time. The chain recombines TRBV10-2 with TRBJ2-2; D remains unclear. Trimming cost V 4 bases and J 3 bases, with 9 bases left between them. The CDR3 is made up of 14 amino acids. Looked up from germline, CDR1 is WSHSY and CDR2 is SAAADI. CDR3: CASSVSEHTGELFF. The CDR3 DNA follows: TGCGCCAGCAGTGTCAGCGAGCACACCGGGGAGCTGTTTTTT.

This rearrangement joins TRBV7-4 to TRBJ1-2, with D possibly being TRBD1 (6 bases). V dropped 7 bases and J dropped 6 bases, with 15 bases sitting between them. The CDR3 is 13 residues long. CDR1 and CDR2 (germline): SGHVT, SQSDAQ. The CDR3 loop reads CASINWTVDGYTF. For the CDR3, the DNA is TGTGCCAGCATCAATTGGACAGTGGATGGCTACACCTTC.